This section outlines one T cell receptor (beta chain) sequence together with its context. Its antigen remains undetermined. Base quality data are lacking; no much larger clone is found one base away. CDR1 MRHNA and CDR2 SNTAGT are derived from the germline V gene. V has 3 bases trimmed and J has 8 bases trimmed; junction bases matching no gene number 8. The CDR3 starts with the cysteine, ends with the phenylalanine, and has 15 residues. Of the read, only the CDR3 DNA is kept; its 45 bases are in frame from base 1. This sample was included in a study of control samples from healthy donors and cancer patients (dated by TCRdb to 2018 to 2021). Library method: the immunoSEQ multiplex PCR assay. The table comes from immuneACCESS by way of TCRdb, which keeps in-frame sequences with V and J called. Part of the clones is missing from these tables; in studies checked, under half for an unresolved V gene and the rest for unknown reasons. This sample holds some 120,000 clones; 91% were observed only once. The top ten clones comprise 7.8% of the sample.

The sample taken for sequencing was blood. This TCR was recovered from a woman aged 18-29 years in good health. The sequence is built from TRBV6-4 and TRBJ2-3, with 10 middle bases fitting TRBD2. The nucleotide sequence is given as TGTGCCAGCAGTGAGGGACTAGCGTCAGTAGGTACGCAGTATTTT. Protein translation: CASSEGLASVGTQYF.